Shown below are 20 T cell receptor beta chains from a single sample sequenced in a study of blood T cell repertoires in COVID-19. Measured with immunoSEQ multiplex PCR; TCRdb has only the in-frame clones, and not every one. The sample lists 490,000 or so clones, around 89% occurring once. Sequenced: PBMCs or T cells enriched from blood (not recorded which). These receptors were collected from a woman aged 40 to 50 who had recovered from COVID-19.

The chain has TRBV9 and TRBJ2-3, with 7 bases lining up with TRBD1. With 1 base clipped from V and 1 base from J, the junction kept 3 bases outside the gene matches. Germline V lookup: CDR1 SGDLS, CDR2 YYNGEE. This CDR3 contains 15 residues. In DNA form, the CDR3 reads TGTGCCAGCAGCGTATCAGGGGGTGGCACAGATACGCAGTATTTT. Its translation: CASSVSGGGTDTQYF.

The gene calls are TRBV2 and TRBJ1-2; TRBD1 agrees at 7 bases. Per germline, CDR1 SNHLY and CDR2 FYNNEI. This CDR3 has 16 amino acids. The ends lost 4 bases at V and 5 bases at J; junction bases unmatched: 13. Here the CDR3 reads CASSGLLQGIGYGYTF. CDR3 bases: TGTGCCAGCAGTGGGCTTCTACAGGGGATTGGGTATGGCTACACCTTC.

This clone was observed a few times. This chain joins TRBV6-5 and TRBJ1-1, with D possibly matching TRBD1 (5 bases). This CDR3 spans 14 amino acids. CDR1 and CDR2 (germline): MNHEY, SVGAGI. Trimming removed 7 bases from V and 2 bases from J, with 14 bases in between. The CDR3 nucleotides are TGTGCCAGCATCCGGAGGGGCGCCAACACTGAAGCTTTCTTT. Amino acid sequence: CASIRRGANTEAFF.

This clone was found a few times. This rearrangement joins TRBV6-2 or TRBV6-3 to TRBJ2-1; 7 nucleotides line up with TRBD1. Germline V CDR1 and CDR2: MNHEY, SVGEGT. This CDR3 contains 15 residues. V lost 0 bases and J lost 12; bases outside the gene matches: 11. The CDR3 sequence: CASSYSTSGTAVQFF. The CDR3, as DNA: TGTGCCAGCAGTTACTCGACGAGTGGGACAGCGGTGCAGTTCTTC.

The genes are TRBV18 and TRBJ2-3, with D possibly being TRBD2 (7 bases). This CDR3 has 14 amino acids. Per the germline V gene, CDR1 is KGHSH and CDR2 is LQKENI. Deletions cut 10 bases from V and 6 bases from J, with 20 bases between. This CDR3 reads CATKRGGPGDTQYF. Written as DNA, the CDR3 is TGTGCCACCAAGAGGGGGGGGCCCGGGGATACGCAGTATTTT.

The CDR3, as DNA: TGCAGTGCTAGTGAGTTGATGGGAGCGGGAGGGCCCTACGAGCAGTACTTC. As protein: CSASELMGAGGPYEQYF. The chain is built from TRBV20-1 and TRBJ2-7; the match to TRBD2 covers 10 bases. The CDR3 totals 17 residues. Germline V gives CDR1 DFQATT, CDR2 SNEGSKA (reference sequence). Trimming at V came to 3 bases and at J to 2 bases, leaving 13 bases not matched to a gene.

The chain links TRBV6-4 to TRBJ1-6; 7 nucleotides agree with TRBD1. The CDR3 sequence is 18 residues long. Trimming cost V 10 bases and J 9 bases; bases outside gene matches: 24. Germline CDR1 is MRHNA and CDR2 is SNTAGT. This CDR3 reads CATLETPRGQRSGSPLHF. CDR3 nucleotides: TGTGCCACCCTAGAGACCCCGCGGGGACAGCGGAGCGGTTCACCCCTCCACTTT.

The rearrangement links TRBV18 to TRBJ1-1; 9 nucleotides agree with TRBD1. V was clipped by 5 bases and J by 6 bases; unmatched bases: 13. This CDR3 region has 16 residues. Looked up from germline, CDR1 is KGHSH and CDR2 is LQKENI. The CDR3 sequence is CASSKQGAHSYAEAFF. The CDR3 DNA follows: TGTGCCAGCTCAAAACAGGGGGCCCACTCGTACGCTGAAGCTTTCTTT.

The chain carries TRBV18 and TRBJ2-5, with D possibly being TRBD2 (6 bases). Germline loops: CDR1 KGHSH, CDR2 LQKENI. Trimming shortened V by 1 base and J by 5 bases, and 11 bases separated the two germline ends. This CDR3 contains 14 residues. The CDR3 DNA sequence: TGTGCCAGCTCACCACAGCTTCGGGGGGAGACCCAGTACTTC. Translating gives CASSPQLRGETQYF.

This chain links TRBV14 with TRBJ2-7; 10 bases map to TRBD1. The germline gives CDR1 SGHDN, CDR2 FVKESK. The CDR3 has 15 residues. J gave up 3 bases and V 5 bases, and 7 bases lay outside the gene matches. CDR3 sequence reads: CASSTPGTGDYEQYF. CDR3 nucleotides: TGTGCCAGCAGCACGCCGGGGACAGGGGACTACGAGCAGTACTTC.

The chain couples TRBV14 to TRBJ2-2, with D possibly being TRBD2 (6 bases). CDR1 SGHDN and CDR2 FVKESK come from the germline V gene. There are 16 residues in the CDR3. Trimming pared 2 bases from V and 8 bases from J, leaving 18 bases between. In DNA form, the CDR3 reads TGTGCCAGCAGCCAACTAGGCGGGACCCTTTTGGGGGAGCTGTTTTTT. This codes for CASSQLGGTLLGELFF.

The genes are TRBV29-1 and TRBJ2-5; TRBD2 matches 7 bases. The CDR3 extends over 14 amino acids. Per germline, CDR1 SQVTM and CDR2 ANQGSEA. The junction had 5 bases not matched to a gene; V was cut back by 2 bases and J by 2 bases. The CDR3 reads CSVELAGRQETQYF. As DNA, the CDR3 is TGCAGCGTTGAATTAGCGGGCAGACAAGAGACCCAGTACTTC.

This chain uses TRBV5-1 with TRBJ2-7; tentatively, D is TRBD1 (5 bases). This CDR3 is 13 amino acids long. V lost 1 base and J lost 4, with 9 bases in between. Germline lookup yields CDR1 SGHRS and CDR2 YFSETQ. The CDR3 loop reads CASSLHQGYEQYF. Written as DNA, the CDR3 is TGCGCCAGCAGCTTGCATCAGGGATACGAGCAGTACTTC.

This chain links TRBV3-1 (or the pseudogene TRBV3-2) with TRBJ2-1; D unclear. The V and J ends lost 0 bases and 8 bases respectively, with 8 bases between them. CDR1 is LGHDT, CDR2 YNNKEL, per germline (reference sequence). The CDR3 loop spans 13 amino acids. The CDR3 DNA follows: TGTGCCAGCAGCCAAGAAATGGTAGATGAGCAGTTCTTC. Protein: CASSQEMVDEQFF.

The chain combines TRBV19 with TRBJ1-5; D not resolved. The ends were cut back, 2 bases at V and 0 bases at J, with 8 bases in the middle. CDR1 is LNHDA, CDR2 SQIVND, per germline (reference sequence). The CDR3 extends over 15 amino acids. Here the CDR3 DNA reads TGTGCCAGTAGTATAAGCTCCTTTAGCAATCAGCCCCAGCATTTT. Its protein product is CASSISSFSNQPQHF. Looking up the rest from reference TRBV19 and TRBJ1-5 gives the full variable domain: DGGITQSPKYLFRKEGQNVTLSCEQNLNHDAMYWYRQDPGQGLRLIYYSQIVNDFQKGDIAEGYSVSREKKESFPLTVTSAQKNPTAFYLCASSISSFSNQPQHFGDGTRLSIL.

In its sample, this clone was seen a few times. V is TRBV10-3 and J is TRBJ2-7; D is perhaps TRBD2 (6 bases). This CDR3 comprises 14 residues. V gave up 3 bases and J gave up 3 bases, with 12 bases separating them. Germline V CDR1 and CDR2: ENHRY, SYGVKD. In nucleotides, the CDR3 is TGTGCCATCAGTGAAGGTCCGGGGGACTACGAGCAGTACTTC. Its translation: CAISEGPGDYEQYF.

The rearrangement links TRBV10-3 to TRBJ2-7; the D gene is possibly TRBD2 (5 bases). The CDR3 is 14 residues long. Germline assignment: CDR1 ENHRY and CDR2 SYGVKD. Trimming pared 8 bases from V and 0 bases from J, leaving 14 bases between. The CDR3 reads CAISGGGGSYEQYF. The CDR3 DNA reads as TGTGCCATCTCTGGCGGTGGAGGCTCCTACGAGCAGTACTTC.

The chain carries TRBV15 and TRBJ1-5; D gene uncertain. The CDR3 consists of 17 residues. Trimming took off 0 bases at V and 0 bases at J, with 12 bases between the two ends. CDR1 is LNHNV and CDR2 is YYDKDF in the germline V gene (reference sequence). The CDR3 sequence is CATSRDSGVYSNQPQHF. CDR3 coding DNA: TGTGCCACCAGCAGAGATTCCGGGGTGTATAGCAATCAGCCCCAGCATTTT.

This chain connects TRBV19 to TRBJ1-4; maybe TRBD1 (6 bases). This CDR3 region has 14 residues. Trimming pared 8 bases from V and 8 bases from J, leaving 18 bases between. Germline V CDR1 and CDR2: LNHDA, SQIVND (reference sequence). This CDR3 is CASAGGAGDEKLFF. DNA of the CDR3: TGTGCCAGTGCCGGGGGGGCAGGGGACGAAAAACTGTTTTTT.

The chain carries TRBV12-5 and TRBJ2-7; maybe TRBD1 (6 bases). V lost 7 bases and J lost 3, with 22 bases in between. The CDR3 is made up of 16 amino acids. Germline assignment: CDR1 LGHNT and CDR2 FRNRAP. The CDR3 DNA follows: TGTGCTAGTGCTTCGGGCAGGGTCCTGACAGGCTACGAGCAGTACTTC. It encodes CASASGRVLTGYEQYF.